Given below is one TCR beta chain in context. What it recognizes is unknown. Time point indicated: patch test 1, 2 weeks after DPC sensitization. Treatment described: therapeutic diphenylcyclopropenone sensitization with weekly scalp DPC. The data originate from a study of human T cells and chemical hapten exposure. Study at large: Per-sample variation in TCR yield stemmed mainly from small pooled library volume differences.

Whole-study findings and limits: Expanded TCRs produced significantly more large CDR3 similarity clusters than controls did.

MiXCR, applied by TCRdb to the RACE reads, yields one record per CDR3 protein. This table holds roughly 180,000 distinct CDR3 sequences, around 15% found once. V was cut by 5 bases and J by 0 bases, with 11 bases left in between. This CDR3 is 14 amino acids long. The germline CDR1 and CDR2 sequences are SGHNT and YENEEA. Sequencing used whole blood, obtained in connection with sensitization to the hapten diphenylcyclopropenone (DPC). The TCR was taken from a woman in her twenties or thirties with alopecia areata. Some clones in this sample may be carry-over from other donors' samples. J is TRBJ2-7 and V is TRBV11-3; unclear D gene. The CDR3 loop reads CASSHESYSYEQYF. Here the CDR3 DNA reads TGTGCCAGCAGCCACGAATCCTACTCCTACGAGCAGTACTTC.